The 11 T cell receptor beta chains below all came from one sample that was sequenced in a study of T cell responses to AZD1222 COVID-19 vaccine (dated by TCRdb to about 2021). Library preparation was by the immunoSEQ multiplex PCR assay. Held by TCRdb, this immuneACCESS table contains in-frame sequences only and omits some clones. Under half of the omission traces to an unresolved V gene where checked; the cause of the rest is unknown. The sample table records 100,000 to 150,000 clones; 93% of these occur just once. The top ten clonotypes cover approximately 5.4% of the sample. This specimen's time point label, per the study, means: baseline before first vaccination. The sample consisted of peripheral blood, taken on day 0 of AZD1222 vaccination. All receptors come from an adult in good health.

The V and J genes are TRBV10-3 and TRBJ1-2; the match to TRBD1 covers 8 bases. The CDR3 is 14 residues long. CDR1 ENHRY and CDR2 SYGVKD come from the germline V gene. V shed 5 bases and J 2 bases; nucleotides not matched to a gene: 4. This CDR3 is CAISSGQANYGYTF. The CDR3, as DNA: TGTGCCATCAGTTCGGGACAGGCAAACTATGGCTACACCTTC.

The chain links TRBV28 to TRBJ1-1; maybe TRBD1 (5 bases). Germline CDR1 and CDR2: MDHEN and SYDVKM. The CDR3 is made up of 18 amino acids. Deletions cut 7 bases from V and 1 base from J, with 25 bases between. This CDR3 reads CASISRPAPGHGNTEAFF. CDR3 sequence (DNA): TGTGCCAGCATCTCCCGCCCCGCCCCTGGACATGGGAACACTGAAGCTTTCTTT.

This clone was recorded only once. V usage is TRBV1 and J usage is TRBJ2-1; the D segment call TRBD2 is taken from the table without a DNA check. TRBV1 is classified as a pseudogene. The CDR3 has 17 residues. The CDR3 loop is CTSSPWKASGGYNEQFF. The DNA of the CDR3 is TGCACCAGCAGCCCATGGAAGGCGAGCGGGGGTTACAATGAGCAGTTCTTC.

The chain is built from TRBV3-1 (or the pseudogene TRBV3-2) and TRBJ2-1; D remains unclear. Germline CDR1 is LGHDT and CDR2 is YNNKEL (reference sequence). The CDR3 spans 15 residues. Deletions cut 3 bases from V and 7 bases from J, with 16 bases between. The CDR3 nucleotides read TGTGCCAGCAGCCACAGTGGCACCCCGAGGAATGAGCAGTTCTTC. Protein product: CASSHSGTPRNEQFF.

The chain carries TRBV2 and TRBJ2-5; D tentatively fits TRBD1 or TRBD2 (5 bases each). V dropped 4 bases and J dropped 5 bases, with 11 bases sitting between them. This CDR3 has 13 amino acids. The germline CDR1 and CDR2 sequences are SNHLY and FYNNEI. CDR3 amino acids: CASSAGEGETQYF. CDR3 sequence (DNA): TGTGCCAGCAGTGCTGGCGAGGGGGAGACCCAGTACTTC.

The chain has TRBV9 and TRBJ2-5, with 11 positions matching TRBD2. Germline loops: CDR1 SGDLS, CDR2 YYNGEE. V lost 3 bases to trimming and J lost 5 bases; unmatched junction nucleotides: 9. The CDR3 extends over 16 amino acids. The CDR3 sequence is CASSDSGRAWAETQYF. DNA of the CDR3: TGTGCCAGCAGCGATAGCGGGAGGGCCTGGGCCGAGACCCAGTACTTC.

This clone was seen a single time. The chain employs TRBV27 and TRBJ2-2; TRBD1 matches 12 bases. After removal of 6 bases from V and 6 bases from J, the junction contained 5 bases not matched to a gene. Germline-derived CDR1 and CDR2 are MNHEY and SMNVEV (reference sequence). The length of the CDR3 is 15 residues. The CDR3 DNA reads as TGTGCCAGCAGGAGGGACAGGGGGCGCCCCGGGGAGCTGTTTTTT. Translating gives CASRRDRGRPGELFF.

The V gene is TRBV7-9, the J gene TRBJ1-4; D is ambiguous. V was pared by 3 bases and J by 8 bases, with 13 bases between. This CDR3 has 14 residues. In germline, CDR1 is SEHNR, CDR2 FQNEAQ (reference sequence). The CDR3 spells CASSLRTPGEKLFF. In DNA, the CDR3 is TGTGCCAGCAGCTTGAGGACCCCGGGGGAAAAACTGTTTTTT.

The CDR3 reads CASSFLSRDKNTEAFF. In DNA form, the CDR3 reads TGTGCCAGCAGTTTTCTATCAAGGGATAAGAACACTGAAGCTTTCTTT. This chain links TRBV27 with TRBJ1-1, with D uncertain. Between the trimmed V and J ends, which lost 3 bases and 1 base, there was a span of 15 bases. This CDR3 comprises 16 residues. CDR1 and CDR2 from the germline V gene are MNHEY and SMNVEV (reference sequence).

The chain recombines TRBV6-5 with TRBJ1-2; D not certain. V was trimmed by 11 bases and J by 3 bases, leaving 10 bases between them. Germline-derived CDR1 and CDR2 are MNHEY and SVGAGI. CDR3 length: 11 residues. Here the CDR3 reads CALLLHYGYTF. CDR3 DNA sequence: TGTGCCTTATTGTTGCACTATGGCTACACCTTC.

The gene calls are TRBV19 and TRBJ1-5; D possibly corresponds to TRBD1 (6 bases). Per the germline V gene, CDR1 is LNHDA and CDR2 is SQIVND (reference sequence). The CDR3 runs 14 residues. Trimming took off 9 bases at V and 1 base at J, with 13 bases between the two ends. As DNA, the CDR3 is TGTGCCAGCAGTTATGACAGGAGCAATCAGCCCCAGCATTTT. It encodes CASSYDRSNQPQHF.